A single sample is the source of the 13 T cell receptor beta chains below, sequenced in a study of radiotherapy plus CTLA-4 blockade in lung cancer. The protocol was immunoSEQ multiplex PCR, while the TCRdb copy is restricted to in-frame clones and leaves out a portion. Here the sample spans tens of thousands of clones, about three quarters being singletons. The sequencing used peripheral blood, collected from a patient treated with radiotherapy plus ipilimumab. These receptors came from a human donor with non-small cell lung cancer whose response to radiotherapy plus ipilimumab could not be evaluated.

This chain joins TRBV7-3 and TRBJ2-1, with D perhaps TRBD2 (7 bases). CDR1 SGHTA and CDR2 FQGTGA come from the germline V gene. Deletions cut 4 bases from V and 8 bases from J, with 18 bases between. The CDR3 is made up of 15 amino acids. The CDR3 coding sequence is TGTGCCAGCAGCTCACTAGGGGGAGGGCGTCATGAGCAGTTCTTC. Residues: CASSSLGGGRHEQFF.

The V call is TRBV4-1, the J call TRBJ1-1; D is unclear. The CDR3 extends over 14 amino acids. Germline lookup yields CDR1 MGHRA and CDR2 YSYEKL. Trimming took 5 bases from V and 1 from J, leaving 11 bases between them. Here the CDR3 reads CASSWQEGNTEAFF. The CDR3 coding sequence is TGCGCCAGCAGCTGGCAGGAAGGGAACACTGAAGCTTTCTTT.

The V and J genes are TRBV5-6 and TRBJ2-4; 9 nucleotides line up with TRBD2. V shed 2 bases, J shed 0 bases, and the junction held 3 bases outside the gene matches. The germline gives CDR1 SGHDT, CDR2 YYEEEE. This CDR3 comprises 16 residues. CDR3 bases: TGTGCCAGCAGCTTAGGACTAGCGCTAGCCAAAAACATTCAGTACTTC. It is translated as CASSLGLALAKNIQYF.

The chain links TRBV30 to TRBJ2-3, with a tentative D call TRBD2 (5 bases). Trimming left V 5 bases short and J 6 bases short, with 12 bases between. Germline CDR1 GTSNPN, CDR2 SVGIG (reference sequence). The CDR3 contains 12 residues. Here the CDR3 reads CAWRLAWDTQYF. The CDR3 region has the DNA TGTGCCTGGCGGCTAGCCTGGGATACGCAGTATTTT.

The V call is TRBV5-1, the J call TRBJ2-2; D is perhaps TRBD1 (6 bases). The germline V gene has CDR1 SGHRS and CDR2 YFSETQ. There are 16 residues in the CDR3. Trimming took 8 bases from V and 7 from J, leaving 24 bases between them. CDR3 nucleotide sequence: TGCGCCAGTGCCCTGCCGGAACAGGGTGGTGGCGGGGAGCTGTTTTTT. This gives the protein CASALPEQGGGGELFF.

The genes are TRBV28 and TRBJ2-1; TRBD2 matches at 10 bases. The CDR3 spans 17 residues. V lost 5 bases, J lost 7 bases, and 14 bases stayed unmatched. Germline assignment: CDR1 MDHEN and CDR2 SYDVKM. The CDR3 reads CASSLIPAGGPGNEQFF. CDR3 nucleotides: TGTGCCAGCAGTCTTATACCAGCGGGAGGGCCGGGTAATGAGCAGTTCTTC. Using reference TRBV28 and TRBJ2-1 for the parts outside the CDR3, the full variable domain is DVKVTQSSRYLVKRTGEKVFLECVQDMDHENMFWYRQDPGLGLRLIYFSYDVKMKEKGDIPEGYSVSREKKERFSLILESASTNQTSMYLCASSLIPAGGPGNEQFFGPGTRLTVL.

The rearrangement joins TRBV11-2 to TRBJ2-5, with 10 bases lining up with TRBD2. J gave up 5 bases and V 5 bases, and 8 bases lay outside the gene matches. The CDR3 totals 15 residues. CDR1 SGHAT and CDR2 FQNNGV come from the germline V gene. The DNA for the CDR3 is TGTGCCAGCAGCCAAACTAGCGGGATGGCCGAGACCCAGTACTTC. This sequence encodes CASSQTSGMAETQYF.

This sequence joins TRBV6-5 and TRBJ2-7; 7 bases line up with TRBD2. Germline V gives CDR1 MNHEY, CDR2 SVGAGI. With 6 bases clipped from V and 6 bases from J, the junction kept 14 bases outside the gene matches. This CDR3 region has 15 residues. The CDR3 coding sequence is TGTGCCAGCAGCCCAGGACTAGTAGGACCGGGCGAGCAGTACTTC. Protein: CASSPGLVGPGEQYF.

The chain joins TRBV7-9 to TRBJ2-1, with D possibly matching TRBD2 (5 bases). V lost 5 bases, J lost 0 bases, and 14 bases lay in between. CDR1 SEHNR and CDR2 FQNEAQ come from the germline V gene (reference sequence). This CDR3 region has 16 residues. Written as DNA, the CDR3 is TGTGCCAGCAGCCGAGGGCGTCAGAGCTCCTACAATGAGCAGTTCTTC. It specifies CASSRGRQSSYNEQFF.

CDR3 loop: CASSLGPGQGAWNTEAFF. CDR3 DNA sequence: TGTGCCAGCAGCCTAGGCCCGGGACAGGGGGCGTGGAACACTGAAGCTTTCTTT. This rearrangement joins TRBV5-6 to TRBJ1-1, with TRBD1 matching 12 bases. This CDR3 region has 18 residues. Germline assignment: CDR1 SGHDT and CDR2 YYEEEE. V shed 4 bases, J shed 1 base, and the junction held 11 bases outside the gene matches.

The gene calls are TRBV7-9 and TRBJ1-1; the D is unclear. Trimming left V 2 bases short and J 3 bases short, with 7 bases between. Per the germline V gene, CDR1 is SEHNR and CDR2 is FQNEAQ (reference sequence). The CDR3 consists of 13 residues. In nucleotides, the CDR3 is TGTGCCAGCAGCTTATTTCTTGACACTGAAGCTTTCTTT. It codes for CASSLFLDTEAFF.

This chain joins TRBV5-1 and TRBJ1-1; no clear D gene. Germline CDR1 reads SGHRS; CDR2 reads YFSETQ. This CDR3 is 17 amino acids long. With 0 bases removed from V and 2 bases from J, the gap between germline ends came to 17 bases. CDR3 coding DNA: TGCGCCAGCAGCTTGGCCCGGGTCTCCAATCTTAACACTGAAGCTTTCTTT. Amino acids: CASSLARVSNLNTEAFF. The full variable domain, its missing parts supplied by reference TRBV5-1 and TRBJ1-1, is KAGVTQTPRYLIKTRGQQVTLSCSPISGHRSVSWYQQTPGQGLQFLFEYFSETQRNKGNFPGRFSGRQFSNSRSEMNVSTLELGDSALYLCASSLARVSNLNTEAFFGQGTRLTVV.

In this sample, this clone turned up once. This chain joins TRBV5-1 and TRBJ2-3; D not resolved. V was trimmed by 2 bases and J by 6 bases, leaving 13 bases between them. Germline V CDR1 and CDR2: SGHRS, YFSETQ. The CDR3 length is 14 residues. CDR3 in amino acids: CASSFSGSGDTQYF. In nucleotides, the CDR3 is TGCGCCAGCAGCTTTTCAGGCTCTGGGGATACGCAGTATTTT.